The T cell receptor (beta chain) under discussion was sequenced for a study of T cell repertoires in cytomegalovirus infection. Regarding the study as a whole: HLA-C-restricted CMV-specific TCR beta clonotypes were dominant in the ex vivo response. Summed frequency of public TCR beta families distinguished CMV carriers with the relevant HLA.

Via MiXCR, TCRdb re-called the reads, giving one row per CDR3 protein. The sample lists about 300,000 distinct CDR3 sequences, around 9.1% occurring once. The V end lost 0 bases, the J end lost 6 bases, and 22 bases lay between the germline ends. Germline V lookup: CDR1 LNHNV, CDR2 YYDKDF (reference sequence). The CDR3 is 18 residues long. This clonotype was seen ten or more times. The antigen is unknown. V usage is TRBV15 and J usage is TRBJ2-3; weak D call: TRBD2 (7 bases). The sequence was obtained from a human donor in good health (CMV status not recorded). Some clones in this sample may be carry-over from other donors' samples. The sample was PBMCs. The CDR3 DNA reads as TGTGCCACCAGCAGAGATAGGGTTCGGGGGGCCTCTACGGATACGCAGTATTTT. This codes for CATSRDRVRGASTDTQYF.